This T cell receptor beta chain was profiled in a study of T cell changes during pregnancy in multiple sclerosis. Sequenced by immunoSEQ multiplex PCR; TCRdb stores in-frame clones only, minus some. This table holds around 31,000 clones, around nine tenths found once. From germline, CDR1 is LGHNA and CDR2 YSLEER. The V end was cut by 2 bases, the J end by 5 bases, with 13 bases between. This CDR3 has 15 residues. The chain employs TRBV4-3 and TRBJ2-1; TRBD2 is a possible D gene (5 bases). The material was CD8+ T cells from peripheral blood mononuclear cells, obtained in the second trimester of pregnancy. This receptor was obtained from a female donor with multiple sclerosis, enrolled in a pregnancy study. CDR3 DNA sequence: TGCGCCAGCAGCCAACTCCCGGCGGGCGACAATGAGCAGTTCTTC. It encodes CASSQLPAGDNEQFF.